These 30 T cell receptor beta chains originate from one sample sequenced in a study of radiotherapy plus CTLA-4 blockade in lung cancer. Assay: immunoSEQ multiplex PCR; the TCRdb copy retains only in-frame clones and omits some. The sample records 40,000 to 50,000 clones, roughly four fifths being singletons. This sample comprised peripheral blood, obtained from a patient treated with radiotherapy plus ipilimumab. The receptors were gathered from a human donor with non-small cell lung cancer who had stable disease on radiotherapy plus ipilimumab.

The V and J genes are TRBV7-9 and TRBJ2-7; maybe TRBD1 (6 bases). Germline loops: CDR1 SEHNR, CDR2 FQNEAQ (reference sequence). The V gene lost 6 bases and the J gene lost 1 base, with 13 bases spanning the gap. The CDR3 is 14 amino acids. The chain's CDR3 is CASSSRGQSYEQYF. CDR3 DNA sequence: TGTGCCAGCAGTTCCAGGGGCCAGTCCTACGAGCAGTACTTC. Supplemented by reference TRBV7-9 and TRBJ2-7, the full variable domain reads DTGVSQNPRHKITKRGQNVTFRCDPISEHNRLYWYRQTLGQGPEFLTYFQNEAQLEKSRLLSDRFSAERPKGSFSTLEIQRTEQGDSAMYLCASSSRGQSYEQYFGPGTRLTVT.

This chain links TRBV30 with TRBJ2-7; D is uncertain. The CDR3 loop spans 11 amino acids. Trimming stripped 2 bases from V and 3 bases from J, with 5 bases between. Germline V gene data show CDR1 as GTSNPN and CDR2 as SVGIG (reference sequence). CDR3 residues: CAWSSSYEQYF. The CDR3 DNA is TGTGCCTGGAGTTCGAGCTACGAGCAGTACTTC.

The chain recombines TRBV2 with TRBJ2-3; 7 bases match TRBD2. Germline V lookup: CDR1 SNHLY, CDR2 FYNNEI. With 2 bases clipped from V and 4 bases from J, the junction kept 6 bases outside the gene matches. The CDR3 is made up of 15 amino acids. The CDR3 loop is CASSERGDYADTQYF. CDR3 bases: TGTGCCAGCAGTGAACGGGGGGATTATGCAGATACGCAGTATTTT.

The chain carries TRBV2 and TRBJ2-3, with a possible D match to TRBD1 (6 bases). CDR1 SNHLY and CDR2 FYNNEI come from the germline V gene. The CDR3 is 17 residues long. The germline V and J ends were trimmed by 1 base and 2 bases, with 16 bases remaining between them. DNA of the CDR3: TGTGCCAGCAGTGAAGGTGGCACAGGGAAGAACACAGATACGCAGTATTTT. Translating it yields CASSEGGTGKNTDTQYF.

This clone was counted between two and nine times. The V call is TRBV28, the J call TRBJ1-2; 8 bases agree with TRBD1. The CDR3 consists of 12 residues. V was clipped by 9 bases and J by 4 bases; unmatched bases: 4. CDR1 is MDHEN, CDR2 SYDVKM, per germline. DNA for the CDR3: TGTGCCAGATGGGACAGGACCTATGGCTACACCTTC. Its translation: CARWDRTYGYTF.

This chain uses TRBV4-1 with TRBJ1-4; D perhaps matches TRBD1 (6 bases). This CDR3 spans 19 amino acids. From germline, CDR1 is MGHRA and CDR2 YSYEKL. The ends were cut back, 4 bases at V and 7 bases at J, with 28 bases in the middle. CDR3 coding DNA: TGCGCCAGCAGCCCTGGTCCGCGGGACTACAGGGTTGGAGGTGAAAAACTGTTTTTT. As protein: CASSPGPRDYRVGGEKLFF.

V usage is TRBV7-9 and J usage is TRBJ2-3; 10 nucleotides agree with TRBD1. Per germline, CDR1 SEHNR and CDR2 FQNEAQ (reference sequence). The CDR3 is 15 amino acids. With V trimmed by 11 bases and J by 0 bases, 8 bases remained unmatched. The CDR3 DNA reads TGTGCCTGCGACAGGGGGCGACTTAGCACAGATACGCAGTATTTT. Residues: CACDRGRLSTDTQYF.

The genes are TRBV7-6 and TRBJ1-3; D perhaps matches TRBD1 (5 bases). CDR1 SGHVS and CDR2 FNYEAQ come from the germline V gene. With 0 bases removed from V and 2 bases from J, the gap between germline ends came to 8 bases. The CDR3 sequence is 15 residues long. The CDR3 region has the DNA TGTGCCAGCAGCTTAGCGGAGGGGACTGGAAACACCATATATTTT. It codes for CASSLAEGTGNTIYF.

V usage is TRBV19 and J usage is TRBJ2-3, with D unclear. Germline CDR1 is LNHDA and CDR2 is SQIVND (reference sequence). The CDR3 covers 19 residues. Trimming removed 1 base from V and 5 bases from J, with 25 bases in between. DNA of the CDR3: TGTGCCAGTAGTATAGTAAAGGCTAGGATCCCCCCATCACGAGATACGCAGTATTTT. The encoded protein is CASSIVKARIPPSRDTQYF.

V usage is TRBV7-9 and J usage is TRBJ2-1; 7 bases fit TRBD1. This CDR3 spans 13 amino acids. Germline values: CDR1 SEHNR, CDR2 FQNEAQ (reference sequence). Trimming removed 7 bases from V and 8 bases from J; junction bases left unmatched: 8. This chain's CDR3 is CASISRDRYEQFF. Written as DNA, the CDR3 is TGTGCCAGCATCTCGAGGGACAGATATGAGCAGTTCTTC.

The CDR3 here is CASSLGGNTGELFF. The CDR3 DNA reads TGTGCCAGCAGCTTGGGAGGGAACACCGGGGAGCTGTTTTTT. This chain joins TRBV7-2 and TRBJ2-2, with D possibly TRBD2 on 6 matching bases. This CDR3 is built from 14 residues. The germline CDR1 and CDR2 sequences are SGHTA and FQGNSA. Trimming cost V 3 bases and J 1 base, with 6 bases left between them.

CDR3 in amino acids: CASSLTSGSEQYF. The CDR3 bases are TGTGCCAGCAGCCTGACTAGCGGGAGTGAGCAGTACTTC. The gene calls are TRBV5-6 and TRBJ2-7, with 12 bases fitting TRBD2. The CDR3 is made up of 13 amino acids. V was pared by 4 bases and J by 7 bases, with 3 bases of the junction left unmatched. Germline assignment: CDR1 SGHDT and CDR2 YYEEEE.

Here the CDR3 DNA reads TGTGCCAGCAGCGTAGGGTTCGGACAGGGGGCGTTTGGCTACACCTTC. Translation gives CASSVGFGQGAFGYTF. The rearrangement joins TRBV9 to TRBJ1-2; 11 bases are a match to TRBD1. The CDR3 is 16 residues long. The V gene end was trimmed by 0 bases and the J gene end by 7 bases; junction bases not matched to a gene: 8. CDR1 SGDLS and CDR2 YYNGEE come from the germline V gene.

The chain carries TRBV10-3 and TRBJ1-1, with a possible D match to TRBD1 (5 bases). Germline V lookup: CDR1 ENHRY, CDR2 SYGVKD. The CDR3 has 14 residues. V was cut by 10 bases and J by 4 bases, with 19 bases left in between. The chain's CDR3 is CATQPIRETTEAFF. CDR3 nucleotides: TGTGCCACCCAACCGATCAGGGAAACCACTGAAGCTTTCTTT.

The chain uses TRBV7-2 and TRBJ1-2, with 8 bases aligning to TRBD1. Trimming at V came to 3 bases and at J to 6 bases, leaving 6 bases not matched to a gene. From germline, CDR1 is SGHTA and CDR2 FQGNSA. The CDR3 length is 14 residues. The CDR3 coding sequence is TGTGCCAGCAGCTTCTTCGGACAGGGCGATGGCTACACCTTC. Its protein product is CASSFFGQGDGYTF.

The chain is built from TRBV28 and TRBJ2-2; D is unclear. CDR3 length equals 16 residues. The V end was cut by 2 bases, the J end by 0 bases, with 10 bases between. Germline-derived CDR1 and CDR2 are MDHEN and SYDVKM. The CDR3 here is CASSLGLVANTGELFF. In DNA form, the CDR3 reads TGTGCCAGCAGTTTAGGTCTAGTCGCGAACACCGGGGAGCTGTTTTTT.

This chain uses TRBV19 with TRBJ2-5; possible D gene TRBD1, 6 bases. Germline lookup yields CDR1 LNHDA and CDR2 SQIVND (reference sequence). Between the trimmed V and J ends, which lost 5 bases and 4 bases, there was a span of 11 bases. The CDR3 has 13 amino acids. CDR3 in amino acids: CASSSAGAETQYF. The CDR3 nucleotides read TGTGCCAGTAGTTCGGCAGGGGCAGAGACCCAGTACTTC.

The chain employs TRBV9 and TRBJ1-4; a weak D match, TRBD1 (5 bases). CDR1 is SGDLS, CDR2 YYNGEE, per germline. The CDR3 contains 15 residues. V was shortened by 0 bases and J by 7 bases, with 13 bases between the two germline ends. CDR3 in amino acids: CASSVAGSGIEKLFF. The CDR3 coding sequence is TGTGCCAGCAGCGTAGCCGGGTCAGGGATTGAAAAACTGTTTTTT.

The rearrangement joins TRBV9 to TRBJ2-2; 9 nucleotides agree with TRBD1. V shed 3 bases and J 0 bases; nucleotides not matched to a gene: 3. This CDR3 contains 16 residues. Germline V gene lookup returns CDR1 SGDLS and CDR2 YYNGEE. Here the CDR3 DNA reads TGTGCCAGCAGCGCTGGACAGGGGACGAACACCGGGGAGCTGTTTTTT. This translates into CASSAGQGTNTGELFF.

The chain is built from TRBV21-1 and TRBJ1-2; the table names TRBD1, a call not compared with the DNA. TRBV21-1 constitutes a pseudogene. The CDR3 has 17 amino acids. CDR3 sequence reads: CASSKESPGTDNYGYTF. DNA of the CDR3: TGTGCCAGCAGCAAAGAAAGTCCCGGGACAGACAACTATGGCTACACCTTC.

This sequence joins TRBV10-3 and TRBJ2-2, with no clear D. CDR1 is ENHRY, CDR2 SYGVKD, per germline. The CDR3 loop spans 17 amino acids. The ends were cut back, 3 bases at V and 7 bases at J, with 21 bases in the middle. CDR3 sequence (DNA): TGTGCCATCAGTGATTTCGCCCAATCTGGTGAGGTCGGGGAGCTGTTTTTT. Translated: CAISDFAQSGEVGELFF.

The chain carries TRBV14 and TRBJ2-1, with 8 positions matching TRBD1. V gave up 3 bases and J gave up 13 bases; unmatched junction bases: 5. Germline values: CDR1 SGHDN, CDR2 FVKESK. There are 12 residues in the CDR3. DNA for the CDR3: TGTGCCAGCAGCCAGAACGACAGGGGCCAGTTCTTC. Translated: CASSQNDRGQFF. The whole variable domain, remainder taken from reference TRBV14 and TRBJ2-1, is EAGVTQFPSHSVIEKGQTVTLRCDPISGHDNLYWYRRVMGKEIKFLLHFVKESKQDESGMPNNRFLAERTGGTYSTLKVQPAELEDSGVYFCASSQNDRGQFFGPGTRLTVL.

J is TRBJ2-1 and V is TRBV9; 12 nucleotides agree with TRBD2. V gave up 4 bases and J gave up 7 bases; unmatched junction bases: 6. Germline V gene lookup returns CDR1 SGDLS and CDR2 YYNGEE. The CDR3 sequence is 15 residues long. The CDR3 loop reads CASSPRLAGVNEQFF. CDR3 bases: TGTGCCAGCAGCCCCCGACTAGCGGGAGTGAATGAGCAGTTCTTC.

The chain links TRBV19 to TRBJ1-4; D gene unclear. The germline CDR1 and CDR2 sequences are LNHDA and SQIVND (reference sequence). Trimming cost V 0 bases and J 7 bases, with 12 bases left between them. This CDR3 has 15 amino acids. The CDR3 DNA is TGTGCCAGTAGTATAGACGGGAAGAGTGGTGAAAAACTGTTTTTT. Encoded protein: CASSIDGKSGEKLFF.

CDR3 in amino acids: CASSSSGVGYEQFF. CDR3 DNA sequence: TGTGCCAGCAGCTCGAGCGGGGTAGGCTATGAGCAGTTCTTC. The rearrangement joins TRBV7-2 to TRBJ2-1; 7 bases line up with TRBD2. With 4 bases clipped from V and 8 bases from J, the junction kept 8 bases outside the gene matches. CDR1 SGHTA and CDR2 FQGNSA come from the germline V gene. The CDR3 length is 14 residues.

This clone turned up a few times. The chain couples TRBV4-1 to TRBJ2-7; TRBD1 matches at 8 bases. This CDR3 is 15 amino acids long. CDR1 and CDR2 (germline): MGHRA, YSYEKL. The J segment lost 1 base and the V segment lost 6 bases, leaving 8 bases of the junction unmatched. DNA for the CDR3: TGCGCCAGCAGGGTTACAGGGGGATCATCCTACGAGCAGTACTTC. This codes for CASRVTGGSSYEQYF.

The V and J genes are TRBV2 and TRBJ2-3, with 8 bases fitting TRBD1. The CDR3 covers 15 residues. The V and J ends lost 5 bases and 2 bases, in that order; junction bases with no gene match: 6. Germline CDR1 and CDR2: SNHLY and FYNNEI. For the CDR3, the DNA is TGTGCCAGCAGTTCCAGGGGGCCGGACACAGATACGCAGTATTTT. Translating gives CASSSRGPDTDTQYF.

The chain links TRBV6-5 to TRBJ2-7; 10 bases are a match to TRBD1. Trimming cost V 6 bases and J 6 bases; bases outside gene matches: 5. The CDR3 runs to 13 residues. CDR1 is MNHEY and CDR2 is SVGAGI in the germline V gene. The CDR3 region is CASRDRGFREQYF. The DNA for the CDR3 is TGTGCCAGCAGGGACAGGGGGTTCCGCGAGCAGTACTTC.

The chain carries TRBV9 and TRBJ1-2, with D unresolved. V gave up 1 base and J gave up 0 bases, with 10 bases separating them. In germline, CDR1 is SGDLS, CDR2 YYNGEE. This CDR3 has 15 residues. CDR3 DNA: TGTGCCAGCAGCGTAAACAGCCAAGCTAACTATGGCTACACCTTC. This codes for CASSVNSQANYGYTF.

The chain combines TRBV4-3 with TRBJ2-1; perhaps TRBD2 as D (6 bases). Germline V gene lookup returns CDR1 LGHNA and CDR2 YSLEER. Trimming took off 1 base at V and 0 bases at J, with 13 bases between the two ends. This CDR3 has 17 amino acids. CDR3: CASSQGGGFSSYNEQFF. As DNA, the CDR3 is TGCGCCAGCAGCCAAGGTGGAGGGTTCAGCTCCTACAATGAGCAGTTCTTC.